These T cell receptor beta chains were read from a single sample in a study of blood T cells in healthy people across ages. TCRdb itself ran the 5' RACE reads through MiXCR, one entry per CDR3 protein. The sample contains around 1.5 million distinct CDR3 sequences, 59% of which appear only once. Sequenced sample: blood. All receptors come from a man in his late teens or twenties in good health. The CDR3 runs from the conserved cysteine through the conserved F or W. The D gene is left open where the match is weak. Part of the rows lack a size; the others show once, few, many or a class for expanded clones.

. TRBJ1-1 . TRBV4-1 TGCGCCAGCAGCCAGCTAGAAGGGGATAATGGAGCTTTCTTT CASSQLEGDNGAFF
. TRBJ1-2 . TRBV2 TGTGCCAGCTCTACGGCAGAATATGGCTACACCTTC CASSTAEYGYTF
. TRBJ1-1 TRBD1 TRBV7-9 TGTGCCAGCAGAGCTGGGACAGCACTCACTGAAGCTTTCTTT CASRAGTALTEAFF
few TRBJ2-5 TRBD1 TRBV29-1 TGCAGCGTTGAAGGAGGGACAGGGGGCCTTTCGGAGACCCAGTACTTC CSVEGGTGGLSETQYF
. TRBJ1-6 . TRBV18 TGTGCCAGCTCACCTTCTTTGGCCCCTTATAATTCACCCCTCCACTTT CASSPSLAPYNSPLHF
once TRBJ1-4 . TRBV9 TGTGCCAGCAGCGTAGGAGCGGGAGGAGGCGAAAAACTGTTTTTT CASSVGAGGGEKLFF
. TRBJ1-1 . TRBV7-9 TGTGCCAGCGCAACCCAGGGGAACACTGAAGCTTTCTTT CASATQGNTEAFF
. TRBJ2-7 TRBD2 TRBV4-2 TGTGCCAGCAGCCAGGCCGGGACTAAAATCGAGCAGTACTTC CASSQAGTKIEQYF
. TRBJ2-7 . TRBV2 TGTGCCAGCGATGAATCGATCAGTAAGCCGGAGCAGTACTTC CASDESISKPEQYF
. TRBJ2-5 . TRBV10-3 TGTGCCATCGCGCCGGGGGCACAAGAGACCCAGTACTTC CAIAPGAQETQYF
. TRBJ2-4 . TRBV28 TGTGCCAGCAGTTCCGCCGGAGGCAGGCTCTTGTCGAGGGAGCAGTACTTC CASSSAGGRLLSREQYF
. TRBJ1-2 . TRBV20-1 TGCAGTGCCTACGCAGAAATGGGTACTGGCTACACCTTC CSAYAEMGTGYTF
. TRBJ1-4 . TRBV5-5 TGTGCCAGCAGCTTGGCGAGAACTACTTATGAAAAACTGTTTTTT CASSLARTTYEKLFF
once TRBJ1-2 . TRBV5-1 TGCGCCAGCGGGGAATGGACCTATGGCTACACCTTC CASGEWTYGYTF
. TRBJ2-1 . TRBV6-2/TRBV6-3 TGTGCCAGCACTAACCGTCTCTACGGGGGAGACAATGAGCAGTTCTTC CASTNRLYGGDNEQFF
. TRBJ1-2 . TRBV2 TGTGCCAGCATAATGATAGGTCAGGATGGCTACACCTTC CASIMIGQDGYTF
. TRBJ2-5 TRBD1 TRBV7-8 TGTGCCAGCAGCACAGAGACAGGGAGCCAAGAGACCCAGTACTTC CASSTETGSQETQYF
. TRBJ2-7 . TRBV12-3/TRBV12-4 TGTGCCAGCAGAGCCACCGGACAGATCTACGAGCAGTACTTC CASRATGQIYEQYF
few TRBJ1-4 . TRBV11-2 TGTGCCAGCACCTACGCACCCGATGAGAGGGAAAAACTGTTTTTT CASTYAPDEREKLFF
. TRBJ1-2 . TRBV11-1 TGTGCCAGCAGCTGGGAGGGAGTTCATGGCTACACCTTC CASSWEGVHGYTF
. TRBJ1-1 . TRBV29-1 TGCAGCGTTGAAGACCGAGAAGCAGCTGAAGCTTTCTTT CSVEDREAAEAFF
. TRBJ1-2 TRBD1 TRBV2 TGTGCCAGCAGTGAAGGAGACAGGGTTGGAAACTATGGCTACACCTTC CASSEGDRVGNYGYTF
. TRBJ2-4 . TRBV20-1 TGCAGTGCTACCTCTAGCTACGAAAACATTCAGTACTTC CSATSSYENIQYF
many TRBJ1-2 . TRBV6-1 TGTGCCAGCAGTGAACTCGGGTTAATTCGAGGCTACACCTTC CASSELGLIRGYTF
many TRBJ1-2 . TRBV20-1 TGCAGTGCTAGGGGAGACCGCGATTGGAAAGGCTATGGCTACACCTTC CSARGDRDWKGYGYTF
once TRBJ1-6 . TRBV4-3 TGCGCCAGCAGCCAAGACTCGGACAGTGATTCACCCCTCCACTTT CASSQDSDSDSPLHF
few TRBJ2-1 . TRBV4-1 TGCGCCAGCAGCCAAAACCCTGGGACTCGTCCAGGTGAGCAGTTCTTC CASSQNPGTRPGEQFF
few TRBJ1-1 . TRBV29-1 TGCAGCGTTGGGCCAGTGGCGAACACTGAAGCTTTCTTT CSVGPVANTEAFF
. TRBJ1-1 . TRBV10-3 TGTGCCATCAGCGAGGGGTCCCAGGCTTTCTTT CAISEGSQAFF
. TRBJ1-1 . TRBV5-1 TGCGCCAGCAGCTTGACAGGGTTCGCTGAAGCTTTCTTT CASSLTGFAEAFF
. TRBJ2-7 . TRBV10-3 TGTGCCATCAAAGTGGAGGGAACGTACGAGCAGTACTTC CAIKVEGTYEQYF
few TRBJ1-5 TRBD1 TRBV7-2 TGTGCCAGCAGCGCGGGACAGGGAGTTCAGCCCCAGCATTTT CASSAGQGVQPQHF